This T cell receptor (beta chain) was identified in a study of blood T cell repertoires in COVID-19. This table comes from immunoSEQ multiplex PCR, and its TCRdb copy is limited to in-frame clones, with some not included. The table records approximately 290,000 clones, roughly 88% of them present only once. This clone has a single count. The ends lost 4 bases at V and 4 bases at J; junction bases unmatched: 7. The CDR3 loop spans 15 amino acids. CDR1 and CDR2 (germline): MDHEN, SYDVKM. The sample was peripheral blood. The clonotype comes from a human donor with COVID-19, enrolled during active disease. The donor label of this sample is uncertain. The chain uses TRBV28 and TRBJ1-2; TRBD1 matches 9 bases. Written as DNA, the CDR3 is TGTGCCAGCAGTTACGAACAGGGGGCTGTCTATGGCTACACCTTC. Its translation: CASSYEQGAVYGYTF.